Below are 8 T cell receptor beta chains sequenced from a single sample in a study of OX40 agonist ivuxolimab in advanced cancers. Sequencing was performed with immunoSEQ multiplex PCR; in TCRdb, only in-frame clones are kept and a portion is missing. This table has about 64,000 clones, around 83% appearing once. The sequenced sample was CD4+ or CD8+ T cells sorted from blood, obtained in a trial of the OX40 agonist ivuxolimab. All receptors come from an adult with an advanced solid tumor such as melanoma, head and neck, liver or kidney cancer.

The rearrangement uses TRBV30 and TRBJ1-2; no firm D call. CDR1 is GTSNPN and CDR2 is SVGIG in the germline V gene (reference sequence). The length of the CDR3 is 12 residues. V was trimmed by 5 bases and J by 5 bases, leaving 12 bases between them. The CDR3 nucleotides are TGTGCCTGGTCCAGACCGCAATATGGCTACACCTTC. Residues: CAWSRPQYGYTF.

This clone was seen only a few times. The chain combines TRBV6-5 with TRBJ2-7, with D possibly TRBD1 on 5 matching bases. The CDR3 loop spans 13 amino acids. Germline CDR1 MNHEY, CDR2 SVGAGI. V shed 2 bases and J shed 3 bases, with 8 bases lying between them. The CDR3 sequence is CASSYGRDYEQYF. The CDR3 DNA reads TGTGCCAGCAGTTACGGCAGGGACTACGAGCAGTACTTC.

A few counts support this clone. V gene TRBV11-2 combines with J gene TRBJ2-1; the match to TRBD2 covers 9 bases. This CDR3 has 16 amino acids. V was pared by 2 bases and J by 8 bases, with 10 bases of the junction left unmatched. The germline CDR1 and CDR2 sequences are SGHAT and FQNNGV. Here the CDR3 DNA reads TGTGCCAGCAGCTTACCCATTAGCGGGGGTAAGGATGAGCAGTTCTTC. It specifies CASSLPISGGKDEQFF.

The V call is TRBV19, the J call TRBJ2-3; TRBD1 aligns across 8 bases. The CDR3 extends over 15 amino acids. Germline V gene lookup returns CDR1 LNHDA and CDR2 SQIVND (reference sequence). V was pared by 4 bases and J by 4 bases, with 7 bases of the junction left unmatched. The CDR3 protein is CASSNNQGAPDTQYF. CDR3 DNA: TGTGCCAGTAGTAATAACCAGGGGGCACCAGATACGCAGTATTTT. Full variable domain (outside the CDR3, taken from reference TRBV19 and TRBJ2-3): DGGITQSPKYLFRKEGQNVTLSCEQNLNHDAMYWYRQDPGQGLRLIYYSQIVNDFQKGDIAEGYSVSREKKESFPLTVTSAQKNPTAFYLCASSNNQGAPDTQYFGPGTRLTVL.

The chain is built from TRBV7-9 and TRBJ1-1; no definite D call. There are 13 residues in the CDR3. Germline V gene sequence: CDR1 SEHNR, CDR2 FQNEAQ (reference sequence). Trimming pared 2 bases from V and 0 bases from J, leaving 4 bases between. The CDR3 coding sequence is TGTGCCAGCAGCTTACAGGTGAACACTGAAGCTTTCTTT. This codes for CASSLQVNTEAFF.

The chain is built from TRBV4-3 and TRBJ2-5; D possibly corresponds to TRBD1 (6 bases). This CDR3 is 14 amino acids long. CDR1 and CDR2 from the germline V gene are LGHNA and YSLEER. The ends were cut back, 0 bases at V and 4 bases at J, with 9 bases in the middle. CDR3 sequence reads: CASSQDQGGETQYF. In DNA, the CDR3 is TGCGCCAGCAGCCAAGACCAAGGGGGAGAGACCCAGTACTTC.

V and J are TRBV7-2 and TRBJ2-7; 14 bases are a match to TRBD2. Germline loops: CDR1 SGHTA, CDR2 FQGNSA. The CDR3 length is 15 residues. V lost 5 bases to trimming and J lost 9 bases; unmatched junction nucleotides: 9. CDR3: CASSLRLAGGPGQYF. The CDR3 DNA is TGTGCCAGCAGCCTCCGACTAGCGGGAGGGCCCGGGCAGTACTTC.

The V call is TRBV13, the J call TRBJ2-7; 10 nucleotides match TRBD1. After removal of 3 bases from V and 5 bases from J, the junction contained 13 bases not matched to a gene. The germline V gene encodes CDR1 PRHDT and CDR2 FYEKMQ (reference sequence). The CDR3 sequence is 17 residues long. The CDR3: CASSFFPSTGGYDEQYF. The DNA for the CDR3 is TGTGCCAGCAGCTTTTTCCCGTCGACAGGGGGCTACGACGAGCAGTACTTC.